This entry concerns a single TCR beta chain. The antigen is unknown. Researchers ran the PCR with 60 Vbeta and 13 Jbeta primers. As handled by the study authors: In a later analysis, some 10 million of tens of millions of unique beta chains occurred in at least two donors. Only in-frame clones appear in the TCRdb table, and some are missing; sequencing was by immunoSEQ multiplex PCR. V and J calls plus clone size are reproduced from that table; the DNA served to infer D and trimming. Altogether under 150,000 clones are present, around three quarters being singletons, with the ten largest covering approximately 0.9%. This sample stems from a study of cytomegalovirus exposure and HLA in healthy donors. General study points: Published work reported that the classifier diagnosed cytomegalovirus status with high specificity and sensitivity.

Germline loops: CDR1 SGHTA, CDR2 FQGTGA. Trimming removed 1 base from V and 5 bases from J; junction bases left unmatched: 11. The CDR3 is made up of 17 amino acids. The receptor was isolated from a man younger than 35 in good health and CMV-seronegative. This chain links TRBV7-3 with TRBJ2-5; TRBD2 matches 9 bases. The source material was PBMCs. The CDR3: CASSLRGSGGRSETQYF. CDR3 nucleotides: TGTGCCAGCAGCTTAAGAGGTAGCGGGGGTCGCTCGGAGACCCAGTACTTC.